This T cell receptor (beta chain) was observed in a study of blood T cell repertoires in COVID-19. Across the whole study: Acute and convalescent COVID-19 samples came from the United States, Italy and Spain. From T cells, B-cell-depleted T cells, or PBMCs came the material, which was cDNA or gDNA.

Germline V gene sequence: CDR1 MNHEY, CDR2 SMNVEV (reference sequence). V was trimmed by 7 bases and J by 4 bases, leaving 22 bases between them. The CDR3 totals 16 residues. Under the authors' procedure: Counts of nucleated cells, estimated from reference gene primer amplification, were obtained. Profiled with immunoSEQ multiplex PCR; TCRdb holds only in-frame clones, not every one. For V, J and clone size, that table is used; D and trimming come from the DNA. The table has tens of thousands of clones, roughly 84% seen once. V and J are TRBV27 and TRBJ2-5; D perhaps matches TRBD1 (7 bases). The clonotype comes from a man between 65 and 85 years old with acute or convalescent COVID-19. The sequencing input was peripheral blood. Here the CDR3 reads CASTQVGGQRIETQYF. The CDR3 DNA sequence: TGTGCCAGCACACAGGTGGGGGGACAGAGAATAGAGACCCAGTACTTC.